Listed below are T cell receptor beta chains from one sample, sequenced in a study of tumor-infiltrating lymphocytes in primary liver carcinoma. TCRdb re-derived calls from the multiplex PCR reads in MiXCR, one entry per CDR3 protein. The sample lists 310,000 or so distinct CDR3 sequences, roughly 60% occurring once. Sequences were obtained from peripheral blood. The receptors stem from a woman in her twenties or thirties with primary liver carcinoma and hepatitis B virus infection. The CDR3 runs from the conserved cysteine through the conserved F or W. D genes are given only for firm matches. Not all rows give a size; the values are once, few, many and, for expanded clones, a class.

>TRBJ2-7|TRBV12-3/TRBV12-4|-|-
TGTGCTAGCAATGGGGACATTCCTTCCTACGAGCAGTACTTC
CASNGDIPSYEQYF
>TRBJ1-1|TRBV6-5|few|TRBD1
TGTGCCAGCAGTTACCAGACAGGGGTCGTCACTGAAGCTTTCTTT
CASSYQTGVVTEAFF
>TRBJ2-1|TRBV6-2/TRBV6-3|many|TRBD2
TGTGCCAGCAGTTCTAGCGGGACCTACAATGAGCAGTTCTTC
CASSSSGTYNEQFF
>TRBJ1-4|TRBV4-1|many|TRBD1
TGCGCCAGCAGCCAGAGCGACAGGGTTAATGAAAAACTGTTTTTT
CASSQSDRVNEKLFF
>TRBJ2-1|TRBV11-2|once|TRBD2
TGTGCCAGCAGGGGACTAGCGGGAGGCGAGCACTTCTTC
CASRGLAGGEHFF
>TRBJ2-1|TRBV7-8|-|-
TGTGCCAGCAGCTTAGCCAGTGCCTTCAATGGGCAGTTCTTC
CASSLASAFNGQFF
>TRBJ2-7|TRBV11-2|many|TRBD1
TGTGCCAGCGGGACAGGGGGCGAGCAGTACTTC
CASGTGGEQYF
>TRBJ1-4|TRBV28|-|-
TGTGCCAGCAGTTTAAGTGGCTCTAATGAAAAACTGTTTTTT
CASSLSGSNEKLFF
>TRBJ2-3|TRBV6-2/TRBV6-3|once|TRBD2
TGTGCCAGCAGTAAGCATTCGACTAGCGGGAGACTTAGCACAGATACGCAGTATTTT
CASSKHSTSGRLSTDTQYF
>TRBJ2-2|TRBV28|-|-
TGTGCCAGCAGTTACACCGGGGTTCGGGCGAACGCCGGGGAGCTGTTTTTT
CASSYTGVRANAGELFF
>TRBJ2-7|TRBV6-5|-|-
TGTGCCAGCAGTTACATCAGGGAATCCTACGAGCAGTACTTC
CASSYIRESYEQYF
>TRBJ2-1|TRBV12-3/TRBV12-4|-|TRBD2
TGTGCCAGCAGCCTAAGTGGGACTAGCGGGAGGGCCTACAATGAGCAGTTCTTC
CASSLSGTSGRAYNEQFF